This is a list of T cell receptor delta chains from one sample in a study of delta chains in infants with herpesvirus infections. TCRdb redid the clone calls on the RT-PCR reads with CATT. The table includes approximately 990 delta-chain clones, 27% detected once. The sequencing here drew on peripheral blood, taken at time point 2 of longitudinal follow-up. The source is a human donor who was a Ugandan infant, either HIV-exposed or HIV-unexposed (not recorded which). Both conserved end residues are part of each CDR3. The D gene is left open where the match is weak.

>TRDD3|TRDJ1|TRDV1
CALGDRRTGGYTDKLIF
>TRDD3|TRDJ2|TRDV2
CACDTVGDTLTAQLFF
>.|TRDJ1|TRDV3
CAFKGGHYTDKLIF
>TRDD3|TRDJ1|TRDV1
CALGELEPRLGDTATDKLIF
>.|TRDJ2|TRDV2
CACDTIGGFTAQLFF
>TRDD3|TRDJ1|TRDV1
CALGELSYFLRDWGIGPYTDKLIF
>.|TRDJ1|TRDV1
CALSPTYTYTDKLIF
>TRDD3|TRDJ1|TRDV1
CALGRMAYVGLLGSQITDKLIF
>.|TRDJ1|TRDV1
CALGVPPAFPNYRGRYTDKLIF
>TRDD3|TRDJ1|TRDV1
CALGVPLGLLVGDTAHTDKLIF
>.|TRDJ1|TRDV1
CALGELGIQSPTDKLIF
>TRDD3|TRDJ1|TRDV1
CALGERPSRGGYEKTDKLIF
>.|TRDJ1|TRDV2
CACDLWGPSDKLIF
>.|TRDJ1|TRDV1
CALGEILPTRGYEADKLIF
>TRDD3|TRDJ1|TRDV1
CALGELTLGGYALVIF